The 32 T cell receptor beta chains reported below all come from one sample, sequenced in a study of identical twins. TCRdb independently ran MiXCR on the 5' RACE reads; one entry per CDR3 protein. In the table there are 690,000 or so distinct CDR3 sequences, around 6% of which are singletons. The specimen sequenced was naive T cells sorted from blood. These receptors came from a man aged 18 to 29 in good health.

This clonotype was picked up many times. The chain carries TRBV12-3 or TRBV12-4 and TRBJ2-2; 9 positions agree with TRBD1. V shed 2 bases and J 3 bases; nucleotides not matched to a gene: 4. CDR3 length: 16 amino acids. The CDR3 coding sequence is TGTGCCAGCAGTTTACAGGACAGGGGCTACACCGGGGAGCTGTTTTTT. Its protein product is CASSLQDRGYTGELFF.

This clonotype was counted a few times. This chain links TRBV18 with TRBJ1-5; no clear D gene. This CDR3 has 14 residues. Per germline, CDR1 KGHSH and CDR2 LQKENI. Trimming took off 1 base at V and 0 bases at J, with 4 bases between the two ends. CDR3 sequence (DNA): TGTGCCAGCTCACCACAGTCTAGCAATCAGCCCCAGCATTTT. It codes for CASSPQSSNQPQHF.

The CDR3 bases are TGTGCCAGCAGTGTAAGGACAGGGGGCAATGAGCAGTTCTTC. Translation gives CASSVRTGGNEQFF. The chain carries TRBV2 and TRBJ2-1, with 10 bases fitting TRBD1. With V trimmed by 4 bases and J by 6 bases, 3 bases remained unmatched. The germline V gene has CDR1 SNHLY and CDR2 FYNNEI. The CDR3 spans 14 residues.

This clonotype was observed a few times. The genes are TRBV24-1 and TRBJ2-3, with 9 bases fitting TRBD2. J lost 4 bases, V lost 5 bases, and 9 bases had no gene match. Germline CDR1 and CDR2: KGHDR and SFDVKD. This CDR3 contains 16 residues. The CDR3 DNA reads as TGTGCCACCAGTGGCCGTAGCGGGAGAAAGGCAGATACGCAGTATTTT. Translated, it gives CATSGRSGRKADTQYF.

This clonotype was seen only a few times. V and J are TRBV6-1 and TRBJ1-2; D is perhaps TRBD1 (5 bases). V lost 8 bases and J lost 7, with 20 bases in between. CDR3 length equals 14 residues. CDR1 and CDR2 from the germline V gene are MNHNS and SASEGT. The CDR3 DNA follows: TGTGCCAGCCAGCCTGAGTCCAGGGCGGGTGGCTACACCTTC. As protein: CASQPESRAGGYTF.

The rearrangement links TRBV2 to TRBJ2-1; D may match TRBD1 or TRBD2 (5 bases each). Looked up from germline, CDR1 is SNHLY and CDR2 is FYNNEI. The CDR3 is 13 residues long. Trimming shortened V by 8 bases and J by 6 bases, and 14 bases separated the two germline ends. Written as DNA, the CDR3 is TGTGCCAGCTGGGGACCGCCCCTCAATGAGCAGTTCTTC. Its protein is CASWGPPLNEQFF.

The V and J genes are TRBV28 and TRBJ2-7; 8 bases line up with TRBD1. The V and J ends lost 9 bases and 0 bases, in that order; junction bases with no gene match: 4. Germline V gene sequence: CDR1 MDHEN, CDR2 SYDVKM. The CDR3 is made up of 13 amino acids. The CDR3 loop reads CASGGTGSYEQYF. CDR3 nucleotides: TGTGCCAGTGGGGGGACAGGCTCCTACGAGCAGTACTTC.

V and J are TRBV19 and TRBJ1-3, with D hard to call. The CDR3 has 14 amino acids. V dropped 9 bases and J dropped 4 bases, with 16 bases sitting between them. CDR1 is LNHDA and CDR2 is SQIVND in the germline V gene (reference sequence). CDR3 in DNA: TGTGCCAGCGTCAGGAAACCACTCGGAAACACCATATATTTT. Protein sequence: CASVRKPLGNTIYF.

Remarks on this clonotype: This likely comes from a read error, as the CDR3 has no conserved phenylalanine or tryptophan at its end. The chain recombines TRBV6-1 with TRBJ2-1; no reliable D call. Per germline, CDR1 MNHNS and CDR2 SASEGT. The CDR3 contains 14 residues. The CDR3 is CVSIAQPSYNEQFV. As DNA, the CDR3 is TGTGTCAGCATCGCCCAGCCCTCCTACAATGAGCAGTTCGTC.

V usage is TRBV6-5 and J usage is TRBJ2-2; 14 bases map to TRBD2. Germline-derived CDR1 and CDR2 are MNHEY and SVGAGI. V was clipped by 1 base and J by 6 bases; unmatched bases: 1. The CDR3 is 16 amino acids. Here the CDR3 reads CASSYLTSGRAGELFF. The CDR3 bases are TGTGCCAGCAGTTACTTGACTAGCGGGAGGGCCGGGGAGCTGTTTTTT.

The gene calls are TRBV10-3 and TRBJ2-1; D gene uncertain. V was shortened by 3 bases and J by 8 bases, with 5 bases between the two germline ends. The CDR3 consists of 11 residues. Looked up from germline, CDR1 is ENHRY and CDR2 is SYGVKD. In DNA form, the CDR3 reads TGTGCCATCAGTGACAGCTATGAGCAGTTCTTC. Its protein is CAISDSYEQFF.

Ten or more counts support this clonotype. This chain uses TRBV28 with TRBJ1-5; 8 bases match TRBD1. Germline V gives CDR1 MDHEN, CDR2 SYDVKM. With V trimmed by 3 bases and J by 4 bases, 8 bases remained unmatched. The CDR3 length is 16 residues. The DNA for the CDR3 is TGTGCCAGCAGTTTGTCGTCAGGGGGCTTTAATCAGCCCCAGCATTTT. This gives the protein CASSLSSGGFNQPQHF.

This clonotype was counted ten times or more. The J gene is TRBJ2-1, the V gene TRBV5-6, with 8 bases lining up with TRBD2. The germline CDR1 and CDR2 sequences are SGHDT and YYEEEE. Germline trimming cut 3 bases from V and 9 bases from J; bases unmatched to any gene: 8. This CDR3 spans 14 amino acids. CDR3 sequence (DNA): TGTGCCAGCAGCTGGGGACTAGTGAAGGGTGAGCAGTTCTTC. Its protein is CASSWGLVKGEQFF.

This chain connects TRBV4-1 to TRBJ2-3; perhaps TRBD2 as D (6 bases). V dropped 1 base and J dropped 0 bases, with 14 bases sitting between them. This CDR3 has 17 residues. Per the germline V gene, CDR1 is MGHRA and CDR2 is YSYEKL. The CDR3 here is CASSQVIRERSTDTQYF. CDR3 sequence (DNA): TGCGCCAGCAGCCAAGTCATTCGGGAGAGGAGCACAGATACGCAGTATTTT.

This chain uses TRBV14 with TRBJ2-1, with D unclear. Per the germline V gene, CDR1 is SGHDN and CDR2 is FVKESK. The CDR3 runs to 12 residues. V gave up 0 bases and J gave up 13 bases, with 10 bases separating them. CDR3 sequence: CASSQEIRFQFF. The CDR3 nucleotides read TGTGCCAGCAGCCAAGAAATAAGGTTCCAGTTCTTC. The complete variable domain, with remaining parts taken from reference TRBV14 and TRBJ2-1, reads EAGVTQFPSHSVIEKGQTVTLRCDPISGHDNLYWYRRVMGKEIKFLLHFVKESKQDESGMPNNRFLAERTGGTYSTLKVQPAELEDSGVYFCASSQEIRFQFFGPGTRLTVL.

This clonotype has more than one count but fewer than ten. V usage is TRBV18 and J usage is TRBJ2-3, with TRBD2 matching 11 bases. Trimming took 5 bases from V and 3 from J; bases not matched to a gene: 10. The germline CDR1 and CDR2 sequences are KGHSH and LQKENI. The CDR3 has 17 amino acids. CDR3 DNA sequence: TGTGCCAGCTCAGCTCTTAGCGGGAGGGCCGATACAGATACGCAGTATTTT. Protein: CASSALSGRADTDTQYF.

The V and J genes are TRBV7-3 and TRBJ2-1, with 14 positions matching TRBD2. V shed 4 bases, J shed 9 bases, and the junction held 8 bases outside the gene matches. The CDR3 has 16 amino acids. CDR1 is SGHTA, CDR2 FQGTGA, per germline. The DNA of the CDR3 is TGTGCCAGCAGCTACCTGGGACTAGCGGGAGTCGGTGAGCAGTTCTTC. This encodes CASSYLGLAGVGEQFF.

This clonotype was found a few times. The V and J genes are TRBV20-1 and TRBJ2-3, with D uncertain. The V gene's germline CDR1 is DFQATT and CDR2 SNEGSKA (reference sequence). With 6 bases removed from V and 6 bases from J, the gap between germline ends came to 19 bases. The CDR3 spans 14 residues. The CDR3 region is CSANLPRSQDTQYF. CDR3 bases: TGCAGTGCGAACCTACCTCGATCACAGGATACGCAGTATTTT.

The chain uses TRBV27 and TRBJ2-3, with D unresolved. Germline CDR1 is MNHEY and CDR2 is SMNVEV (reference sequence). V lost 4 bases, J lost 4 bases, and 9 bases lay in between. The CDR3 runs to 13 residues. As DNA, the CDR3 is TGTGCCAGCAGTTCCCAGCTGTCAGATACGCAGTATTTT. Its protein product is CASSSQLSDTQYF.

With regard to this clonotype: This may stem from a read error, because a much larger clone lies one nucleotide away. The chain joins TRBV4-1 to TRBJ2-1; TRBD2 might be the D (5 bases). There are 17 residues in the CDR3. Germline V CDR1 and CDR2: MGHRA, YSYEKL. The germline V and J ends were trimmed by 1 base and 3 bases, with 16 bases remaining between them. For the CDR3, the DNA is TGCGCCAGCAGCCAAGTATATAGAGGGAGTGTCTACAATGAGCAGTTCTTC. The encoded protein is CASSQVYRGSVYNEQFF.

This clonotype was seen many times. CDR3 sequence: CASKGTTGTGELFF. The CDR3, as DNA: TGCGCCAGCAAGGGGACCACGGGCACCGGGGAGCTGTTTTTT. V is TRBV5-1 and J is TRBJ2-2; perhaps D is TRBD1 or TRBD2 (5 bases each). Germline values: CDR1 SGHRS, CDR2 YFSETQ. The CDR3 is made up of 14 amino acids. Trimming left V 6 bases short and J 4 bases short, with 13 bases between.

This clonotype came up many times. The chain combines TRBV5-6 with TRBJ2-7, with D unclear. Germline CDR1 is SGHDT and CDR2 is YYEEEE. This CDR3 is 15 amino acids long. The V end lost 2 bases, the J end lost 5 bases, and 17 bases lay between the germline ends. As DNA, the CDR3 is TGTGCCAGCAGCTTCAGGTATCCTAACGCCCACGAGCAGTACGTC. Its translation: CASSFRYPNAHEQYV.

This clonotype appeared many times. This chain links TRBV6-1 with TRBJ2-3, with D possibly TRBD1 on 5 matching bases. Trimming took off 7 bases at V and 0 bases at J, with 14 bases between the two ends. This CDR3 region has 15 residues. Germline CDR1 and CDR2: MNHNS and SASEGT. The CDR3: CASTRGRQSTDTQYF. CDR3 coding DNA: TGTGCCAGCACAAGGGGCCGACAGAGCACAGATACGCAGTATTTT.

This clonotype was counted many times. The chain has TRBV6-2 or TRBV6-3 and TRBJ2-2; 7 nucleotides line up with TRBD2. This CDR3 region has 17 residues. Germline V gene lookup returns CDR1 MNHEY and CDR2 SVGEGT. V was clipped by 2 bases and J by 0 bases; unmatched bases: 6. CDR3 loop: CASSYHRTRANTGELFF. For the CDR3, the DNA is TGTGCCAGCAGTTACCATCGGACTAGGGCGAACACCGGGGAGCTGTTTTTT.

This CDR3 is CASSELGTLNTEAFF. The CDR3, as DNA: TGTGCCAGCAGTGAGTTAGGCACACTGAACACTGAAGCTTTCTTT. The chain carries TRBV6-1 and TRBJ1-1; D remains unclear. The V end was cut by 3 bases, the J end by 0 bases, with 11 bases between. There are 15 residues in the CDR3. Germline values: CDR1 MNHNS, CDR2 SASEGT.

Details on this clonotype: The germline gene is not matched at one end of the junction; a read error may be the cause. This chain uses TRBV28 with TRBJ2-1; 7 bases map to TRBD1. Per germline, CDR1 MDHEN and CDR2 SYDVKM. The CDR3 runs to 16 residues. The CDR3 loop reads CASSLSPGTENNEQFF. The CDR3 coding sequence is TGTGCCAGCAGTTTAAGTCCCGGGACAGAAAACAATGAGCAGTTCTTT.

This clonotype was observed at least ten times. This chain joins TRBV20-1 and TRBJ2-7, with 9 bases lining up with TRBD2. The V and J ends lost 4 bases and 3 bases, in that order; junction bases with no gene match: 7. This CDR3 region has 14 residues. CDR1 and CDR2 (germline): DFQATT, SNEGSKA (reference sequence). The CDR3 loop reads CSANRLAELYEQYF. DNA for the CDR3: TGCAGTGCTAACCGACTAGCGGAGCTCTACGAGCAGTACTTC.

In this sample, this clonotype turned up many times. The chain employs TRBV15 and TRBJ2-7, with D tentatively TRBD1 (6 bases). The CDR3 sequence is 15 residues long. V lost 1 base and J 1 base, leaving 11 bases between the germline ends. CDR1 is LNHNV and CDR2 is YYDKDF in the germline V gene (reference sequence). The CDR3 here is CATSRGVDSSYEQYF. CDR3 nucleotide sequence: TGTGCCACCAGCAGAGGAGTGGACAGTTCCTACGAGCAGTACTTC. The full variable domain, with the rest looked up from reference TRBV15 and TRBJ2-7, is DAMVIQNPRYQVTQFGKPVTLSCSQTLNHNVMYWYQQKSSQAPKLLFHYYDKDFNNEADTPDNFQSRRPNTSFCFLDIRSPGLGDTAMYLCATSRGVDSSYEQYFGPGTRLTVT.

The rearrangement links TRBV11-2 to TRBJ2-5; a possible D gene is TRBD2 (6 bases). Germline V lookup: CDR1 SGHAT, CDR2 FQNNGV. The CDR3 covers 17 residues. V shed 1 base and J shed 2 bases, with 17 bases lying between them. This chain's CDR3 is CASSLGRVWTSQETQYF. The DNA for the CDR3 is TGTGCCAGCAGCTTAGGGAGGGTGTGGACAAGTCAAGAGACCCAGTACTTC. Combining the CDR3 with reference TRBV11-2 and TRBJ2-5 gives the whole variable domain EAGVAQSPRYKIIEKRQSVAFWCNPISGHATLYWYQQILGQGPKLLIQFQNNGVVDDSQLPKDRFSAERLKGVDSTLKIQPAKLEDSAVYLCASSLGRVWTSQETQYFGPGTRLLVL.

Many counts were recorded for this clonotype. The V call is TRBV5-5, the J call TRBJ2-7; 8 bases match TRBD1. CDR3 size: 16 residues. Germline V gene sequence: CDR1 SGHKS, CDR2 YYEKEE (reference sequence). J gave up 3 bases and V 3 bases, and 11 bases lay outside the gene matches. In nucleotides, the CDR3 is TGTGCCAGCAGCTCCCCAGACAGGGGACCAAGCTACGAGCAGTACGTC. It yields the protein CASSSPDRGPSYEQYV.

V gene TRBV7-9 combines with J gene TRBJ2-7; TRBD1 might be the D (7 bases). From germline, CDR1 is SEHNR and CDR2 FQNEAQ (reference sequence). The CDR3 sequence is 16 residues long. Trimming stripped 5 bases from V and 1 base from J, with 18 bases between. As DNA, the CDR3 is TGTGCCAGCAGCCCGGAACCGCGGGACAGATCCTACGAGCAGTACGTC. Translation gives CASSPEPRDRSYEQYV.

The sample holds a few counts of this clonotype. This sequence joins TRBV7-2 and TRBJ2-2; no clear D. In germline, CDR1 is SGHTA, CDR2 FQGNSA. The CDR3 length is 13 residues. V was cut by 1 base and J by 6 bases, with 6 bases left in between. The CDR3 DNA reads TGTGCCAGCAGCTTAGTAGACCCCGGGGAGCTGTTTTTT. Protein product: CASSLVDPGELFF.